This T cell receptor beta chain was retrieved from a study of STAT5B mutations in CD4+ large granular lymphocyte leukemia. Overall study findings and caveats: Patient CD4-sorted repertoires stayed more clonal than healthy ones after leukemic-clone removal.

The CDR3 runs to 14 residues. Germline V gene data show CDR1 as MRHNA and CDR2 as SNTAGT. The V end lost 4 bases, the J end lost 3 bases, and 11 bases lay between the germline ends. The survey-level immunoSEQ assay was used. Libraries were prepared by immunoSEQ multiplex PCR; TCRdb keeps only in-frame clonotypes and omits some of them. The data hold fewer than 40,000 clones, with 71% observed a single time. As regards this clone: What it recognizes is unknown.

Sequenced sample: CD4+ T cells from blood buffy coats. The clonotype comes from a human donor in good health. The chain couples TRBV6-4 to TRBJ2-3; TRBD2 is a possible D gene (6 bases). The CDR3 region has the DNA TGTGCCAGCAGTGTTGGGGGAGGAACAGATACGCAGTATTTT. The encoded protein is CASSVGGGTDTQYF.